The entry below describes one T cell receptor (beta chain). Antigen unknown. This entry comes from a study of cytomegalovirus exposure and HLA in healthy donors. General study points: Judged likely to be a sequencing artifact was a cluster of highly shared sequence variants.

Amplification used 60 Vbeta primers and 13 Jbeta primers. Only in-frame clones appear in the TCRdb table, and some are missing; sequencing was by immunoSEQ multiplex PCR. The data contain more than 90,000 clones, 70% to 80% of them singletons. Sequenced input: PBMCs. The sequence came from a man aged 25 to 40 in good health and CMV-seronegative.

The CDR3 bases are TGTGCCAGCAACATGGGACTAGGAAACACCGGGGAGCTGTTTTTT. Translated, it gives CASNMGLGNTGELFF. The chain links TRBV5-6 to TRBJ2-2; 8 bases map to TRBD2. The CDR3 runs 15 residues. Per the germline V gene, CDR1 is SGHDT and CDR2 is YYEEEE. Trimming removed 6 bases from V and 2 bases from J; junction bases left unmatched: 6.